A selection of T cell receptor beta chains follows, all from one sample in a study of cytomegalovirus exposure and HLA in healthy donors. TCRdb keeps only in-frame clones here, not all; method: immunoSEQ multiplex PCR. The sample lists 150,000 to 200,000 clones; 75% to 85% were seen once. Sequenced input: PBMCs. Receptors originate from a man aged 50-59 years in good health and CMV-seropositive. Each CDR3 is given with its conserved first and last residue. Each record gives: clone size, V gene, J gene, D gene, CDR3 protein, CDR3 DNA. D genes are given only for firm matches. The listing skips clone size in some rows; elsewhere it reads once, few, many or a size class.

clone_size: NA
v_call: TRBV19
j_call: TRBJ1-1
d_call: NA
cdr3_aa: CASSIGAPGRENTEAFF
cdr3_nt: TGTGCCAGTAGTATAGGGGCCCCGGGCAGGGAGAACACTGAAGCTTTCTTT

clone_size: NA
v_call: TRBV4-3
j_call: TRBJ2-2
d_call: NA
cdr3_aa: CASSQGTILGTGELFF
cdr3_nt: TGCGCCAGCAGCCAAGGGACTATCTTGGGAACCGGGGAGCTGTTTTTT

clone_size: NA
v_call: TRBV4-3
j_call: TRBJ1-2
d_call: TRBD1
cdr3_aa: CASSPLGRGRGYTF
cdr3_nt: TGCGCCAGCAGCCCCCTCGGCAGGGGGCGAGGCTACACCTTC

clone_size: few
v_call: TRBV7-2
j_call: TRBJ2-1
d_call: TRBD2
cdr3_aa: CASSTRLAGGPYNEQFF
cdr3_nt: TGTGCCAGCAGCACAAGACTAGCGGGGGGGCCTTACAATGAGCAGTTCTTC

clone_size: NA
v_call: TRBV7-9
j_call: TRBJ2-5
d_call: NA
cdr3_aa: CASSQGLEQYF
cdr3_nt: TGTGCCAGCAGCCAGGGACTTGAGCAGTACTTC

clone_size: NA
v_call: TRBV4-1
j_call: TRBJ2-5
d_call: NA
cdr3_aa: CASSHSGQETQYF
cdr3_nt: TGCGCCAGCAGCCACTCGGGACAAGAGACCCAGTACTTC

clone_size: NA
v_call: TRBV11-2
j_call: TRBJ1-1
d_call: NA
cdr3_aa: CASSLQQDTEAFF
cdr3_nt: TGTGCCAGCAGCTTACAGCAGGACACTGAAGCTTTCTTT

clone_size: NA
v_call: TRBV7-2
j_call: TRBJ1-2
d_call: TRBD1
cdr3_aa: CASSRDRGQGYGYTF
cdr3_nt: TGTGCCAGCAGCCGGGACAGGGGGCAGGGCTATGGCTACACCTTC

clone_size: NA
v_call: TRBV6-5
j_call: TRBJ2-7
d_call: TRBD1
cdr3_aa: CATEFGRTGSREQYF
cdr3_nt: TGTGCCACCGAATTTGGGCGGACAGGGAGTAGGGAGCAGTACTTC

clone_size: NA
v_call: TRBV5-6
j_call: TRBJ2-7
d_call: TRBD2
cdr3_aa: CASNQIGGGEQYF
cdr3_nt: TGTGCCAGCAACCAAATTGGGGGGGGCGAGCAGTACTTC

clone_size: NA
v_call: TRBV7-2
j_call: TRBJ1-2
d_call: NA
cdr3_aa: CASSLGRNYGYTF
cdr3_nt: TGTGCCAGCAGCTTAGGCAGGAACTATGGCTACACCTTC

clone_size: NA
v_call: TRBV5-1
j_call: TRBJ2-3
d_call: NA
cdr3_aa: CASSFRDTDTQYF
cdr3_nt: TGCGCCAGCAGCTTCCGAGACACAGATACGCAGTATTTT

clone_size: NA
v_call: TRBV11-2
j_call: TRBJ1-6
d_call: NA
cdr3_aa: CASSPNLLQGNSPLHF
cdr3_nt: TGTGCCAGCAGCCCGAACCTACTACAGGGCAATTCACCCCTCCACTTT

clone_size: once
v_call: TRBV11-2
j_call: TRBJ2-3
d_call: NA
cdr3_aa: CASSPDDGGGSTDTQYF
cdr3_nt: TGTGCCAGCAGCCCCGATGACGGGGGCGGGAGTACAGATACGCAGTATTTT

clone_size: NA
v_call: TRBV9
j_call: TRBJ2-1
d_call: TRBD1
cdr3_aa: CASSLGDRFYNEQFF
cdr3_nt: TGTGCCAGCAGCCTTGGGGACAGGTTCTACAATGAGCAGTTCTTC

clone_size: NA
v_call: TRBV6-5
j_call: TRBJ2-7
d_call: NA
cdr3_aa: CASSSPGQYYEQYF
cdr3_nt: TGTGCCAGCAGTTCTCCCGGACAGTACTACGAGCAGTACTTC

clone_size: NA
v_call: TRBV28
j_call: TRBJ2-1
d_call: NA
cdr3_aa: CASSDSGTPMKQFF
cdr3_nt: TGTGCCAGCAGTGACTCCGGGACACCTATGAAGCAGTTCTTC

clone_size: NA
v_call: TRBV19
j_call: TRBJ1-1
d_call: TRBD1
cdr3_aa: CASKRAGGTEAFF
cdr3_nt: TGTGCCAGTAAACGAGCAGGGGGTACTGAAGCTTTCTTT

clone_size: NA
v_call: TRBV11-2
j_call: TRBJ1-3
d_call: NA
cdr3_aa: CASSLNAQAGNTIYF
cdr3_nt: TGTGCCAGCAGCTTAAACGCACAGGCTGGAAACACCATATATTTT

clone_size: NA
v_call: TRBV9
j_call: TRBJ2-5
d_call: TRBD2
cdr3_aa: CASSSRAGIGETQYF
cdr3_nt: TGTGCCAGCAGCTCGAGAGCGGGAATAGGAGAGACCCAGTACTTC

clone_size: NA
v_call: TRBV6-5
j_call: TRBJ1-5
d_call: TRBD1
cdr3_aa: CASSGGQGDGQPQHF
cdr3_nt: TGTGCCAGCAGTGGGGGACAGGGGGACGGTCAGCCCCAGCATTTT

clone_size: NA
v_call: TRBV10-3
j_call: TRBJ2-3
d_call: NA
cdr3_aa: CASARGGGTDTQYF
cdr3_nt: TGTGCCTCGGCGAGGGGTGGAGGGACAGATACGCAGTATTTT

clone_size: NA
v_call: TRBV6-6
j_call: TRBJ2-7
d_call: NA
cdr3_aa: CASSYSTYEQYF
cdr3_nt: TGTGCCAGCAGTTACAGCACCTACGAGCAGTACTTC

clone_size: NA
v_call: TRBV15
j_call: TRBJ2-5
d_call: TRBD1
cdr3_aa: CATEGRQGLETQYF
cdr3_nt: TGTGCCACCGAGGGGCGACAGGGCCTAGAGACCCAGTACTTC

clone_size: NA
v_call: TRBV6-6
j_call: TRBJ2-3
d_call: NA
cdr3_aa: CASSLMTLEPTDTQYF
cdr3_nt: TGTGCCAGCAGTTTAATGACTTTGGAACCCACAGATACGCAGTATTTT

clone_size: NA
v_call: TRBV5-6
j_call: TRBJ2-7
d_call: TRBD1
cdr3_aa: CASSAGQGRDEQYF
cdr3_nt: TGTGCCAGCAGCGCGGGACAGGGTCGGGACGAGCAGTACTTC

clone_size: NA
v_call: TRBV2
j_call: TRBJ2-7
d_call: NA
cdr3_aa: CASSEDPRRSYGQYF
cdr3_nt: TGTGCCAGCAGTGAAGATCCTAGGCGCTCCTACGGGCAGTACTTC

clone_size: few
v_call: TRBV10-3
j_call: TRBJ2-2
d_call: TRBD1
cdr3_aa: CATNRQGNTGELFF
cdr3_nt: TGTGCCACCAACCGACAGGGAAACACCGGGGAGCTGTTTTTT

clone_size: NA
v_call: TRBV5-5
j_call: TRBJ1-1
d_call: TRBD1
cdr3_aa: CASSGGQGRDTEAFF
cdr3_nt: TGTGCCAGCAGTGGTGGACAGGGTAGGGACACTGAAGCTTTCTTT

clone_size: NA
v_call: TRBV11-2
j_call: TRBJ2-2
d_call: TRBD2
cdr3_aa: CASRLGLAGAGELFF
cdr3_nt: TGTGCCAGCAGACTCGGACTAGCGGGAGCCGGGGAGCTGTTTTTT

clone_size: NA
v_call: TRBV7-3
j_call: TRBJ2-2
d_call: NA
cdr3_aa: CASSGGPGTGELFF
cdr3_nt: TGTGCCAGCAGCGGAGGGCCGGGCACCGGGGAGCTGTTTTTT

clone_size: few
v_call: TRBV4-3
j_call: TRBJ2-7
d_call: NA
cdr3_aa: CASSQVNRGYEQYF
cdr3_nt: TGCGCCAGCAGCCAAGTTAATCGGGGATACGAGCAGTACTTC

clone_size: NA
v_call: TRBV7-9
j_call: TRBJ2-7
d_call: TRBD2
cdr3_aa: CASSSVAGEVSYEQYF
cdr3_nt: TGTGCCAGCAGCTCGGTAGCGGGGGAGGTTTCCTACGAGCAGTACTTC

clone_size: once
v_call: TRBV7-8
j_call: TRBJ1-4
d_call: NA
cdr3_aa: CASSLLSGRGQKLFF
cdr3_nt: TGTGCCAGCAGCTTATTAAGTGGTCGTGGCCAAAAACTGTTTTTT

clone_size: once
v_call: TRBV6-5
j_call: TRBJ1-3
d_call: NA
cdr3_aa: CASSYHPGLTGNTIYF
cdr3_nt: TGTGCCAGCAGTTACCATCCGGGACTGACTGGAAACACCATATATTTT

clone_size: NA
v_call: TRBV6-6
j_call: TRBJ1-5
d_call: NA
cdr3_aa: CASSDSSTNQPQHF
cdr3_nt: TGTGCCAGCAGCGACAGTAGCACCAATCAGCCCCAGCATTTT

clone_size: NA
v_call: TRBV5-1
j_call: TRBJ1-2
d_call: TRBD1
cdr3_aa: CASSPTGTGIGYTF
cdr3_nt: TGCGCCAGCAGCCCCACCGGGACAGGGATTGGCTACACCTTC

clone_size: NA
v_call: TRBV5-8
j_call: TRBJ1-5
d_call: TRBD1
cdr3_aa: CASSSGQTYQPQHF
cdr3_nt: TGTGCCAGCAGCTCGGGACAGACATATCAGCCCCAGCATTTT

clone_size: NA
v_call: TRBV30
j_call: TRBJ1-2
d_call: NA
cdr3_aa: CAWSSPFDRFVYGYTF
cdr3_nt: TGTGCCTGGAGTTCACCCTTCGACAGATTTGTCTATGGCTACACCTTC

clone_size: NA
v_call: TRBV6-4
j_call: TRBJ2-7
d_call: TRBD1
cdr3_aa: CASRRPPGGPASYEQYF
cdr3_nt: TGTGCCAGCAGACGACCCCCAGGGGGCCCAGCCTCCTACGAGCAGTACTTC

clone_size: NA
v_call: TRBV6-1
j_call: TRBJ1-6
d_call: TRBD1
cdr3_aa: CASSQTGGNSPLHF
cdr3_nt: TGTGCCAGCAGTCAGACAGGGGGAAATTCACCCCTCCACTTT

clone_size: NA
v_call: TRBV30
j_call: TRBJ1-5
d_call: NA
cdr3_aa: CAFRDVNQPQHF
cdr3_nt: TGTGCCTTCCGGGATGTCAATCAGCCCCAGCATTTT

clone_size: NA
v_call: TRBV10-3
j_call: TRBJ1-1
d_call: NA
cdr3_aa: CASSAGDFAEAFF
cdr3_nt: TGTGCCTCCTCGGCGGGGGACTTTGCCGAAGCTTTCTTT

clone_size: NA
v_call: TRBV10-3
j_call: TRBJ2-2
d_call: TRBD2
cdr3_aa: CAISGGLAGGSFTGELFF
cdr3_nt: TGTGCCATCAGCGGGGGACTAGCGGGAGGGTCTTTCACCGGGGAGCTGTTTTTT

clone_size: NA
v_call: TRBV29-1
j_call: TRBJ2-5
d_call: NA
cdr3_aa: CSVLATREYQETQYF
cdr3_nt: TGCAGCGTTCTGGCCACCCGGGAGTACCAAGAGACCCAGTACTTC

clone_size: NA
v_call: TRBV11-2
j_call: TRBJ2-3
d_call: NA
cdr3_aa: CASSFAGWYEDTQYF
cdr3_nt: TGTGCCAGCAGCTTTGCGGGGTGGTATGAAGATACGCAGTATTTT

clone_size: NA
v_call: TRBV5-4
j_call: TRBJ1-5
d_call: TRBD1
cdr3_aa: CASSLQGYQPQHF
cdr3_nt: TGTGCCAGCAGCTTACAGGGGTATCAGCCCCAGCATTTT

clone_size: NA
v_call: TRBV7-2
j_call: TRBJ2-1
d_call: TRBD1
cdr3_aa: CASSLRDRPLFF
cdr3_nt: TGTGCCAGCAGCCTGCGGGACAGGCCTTTGTTCTTC